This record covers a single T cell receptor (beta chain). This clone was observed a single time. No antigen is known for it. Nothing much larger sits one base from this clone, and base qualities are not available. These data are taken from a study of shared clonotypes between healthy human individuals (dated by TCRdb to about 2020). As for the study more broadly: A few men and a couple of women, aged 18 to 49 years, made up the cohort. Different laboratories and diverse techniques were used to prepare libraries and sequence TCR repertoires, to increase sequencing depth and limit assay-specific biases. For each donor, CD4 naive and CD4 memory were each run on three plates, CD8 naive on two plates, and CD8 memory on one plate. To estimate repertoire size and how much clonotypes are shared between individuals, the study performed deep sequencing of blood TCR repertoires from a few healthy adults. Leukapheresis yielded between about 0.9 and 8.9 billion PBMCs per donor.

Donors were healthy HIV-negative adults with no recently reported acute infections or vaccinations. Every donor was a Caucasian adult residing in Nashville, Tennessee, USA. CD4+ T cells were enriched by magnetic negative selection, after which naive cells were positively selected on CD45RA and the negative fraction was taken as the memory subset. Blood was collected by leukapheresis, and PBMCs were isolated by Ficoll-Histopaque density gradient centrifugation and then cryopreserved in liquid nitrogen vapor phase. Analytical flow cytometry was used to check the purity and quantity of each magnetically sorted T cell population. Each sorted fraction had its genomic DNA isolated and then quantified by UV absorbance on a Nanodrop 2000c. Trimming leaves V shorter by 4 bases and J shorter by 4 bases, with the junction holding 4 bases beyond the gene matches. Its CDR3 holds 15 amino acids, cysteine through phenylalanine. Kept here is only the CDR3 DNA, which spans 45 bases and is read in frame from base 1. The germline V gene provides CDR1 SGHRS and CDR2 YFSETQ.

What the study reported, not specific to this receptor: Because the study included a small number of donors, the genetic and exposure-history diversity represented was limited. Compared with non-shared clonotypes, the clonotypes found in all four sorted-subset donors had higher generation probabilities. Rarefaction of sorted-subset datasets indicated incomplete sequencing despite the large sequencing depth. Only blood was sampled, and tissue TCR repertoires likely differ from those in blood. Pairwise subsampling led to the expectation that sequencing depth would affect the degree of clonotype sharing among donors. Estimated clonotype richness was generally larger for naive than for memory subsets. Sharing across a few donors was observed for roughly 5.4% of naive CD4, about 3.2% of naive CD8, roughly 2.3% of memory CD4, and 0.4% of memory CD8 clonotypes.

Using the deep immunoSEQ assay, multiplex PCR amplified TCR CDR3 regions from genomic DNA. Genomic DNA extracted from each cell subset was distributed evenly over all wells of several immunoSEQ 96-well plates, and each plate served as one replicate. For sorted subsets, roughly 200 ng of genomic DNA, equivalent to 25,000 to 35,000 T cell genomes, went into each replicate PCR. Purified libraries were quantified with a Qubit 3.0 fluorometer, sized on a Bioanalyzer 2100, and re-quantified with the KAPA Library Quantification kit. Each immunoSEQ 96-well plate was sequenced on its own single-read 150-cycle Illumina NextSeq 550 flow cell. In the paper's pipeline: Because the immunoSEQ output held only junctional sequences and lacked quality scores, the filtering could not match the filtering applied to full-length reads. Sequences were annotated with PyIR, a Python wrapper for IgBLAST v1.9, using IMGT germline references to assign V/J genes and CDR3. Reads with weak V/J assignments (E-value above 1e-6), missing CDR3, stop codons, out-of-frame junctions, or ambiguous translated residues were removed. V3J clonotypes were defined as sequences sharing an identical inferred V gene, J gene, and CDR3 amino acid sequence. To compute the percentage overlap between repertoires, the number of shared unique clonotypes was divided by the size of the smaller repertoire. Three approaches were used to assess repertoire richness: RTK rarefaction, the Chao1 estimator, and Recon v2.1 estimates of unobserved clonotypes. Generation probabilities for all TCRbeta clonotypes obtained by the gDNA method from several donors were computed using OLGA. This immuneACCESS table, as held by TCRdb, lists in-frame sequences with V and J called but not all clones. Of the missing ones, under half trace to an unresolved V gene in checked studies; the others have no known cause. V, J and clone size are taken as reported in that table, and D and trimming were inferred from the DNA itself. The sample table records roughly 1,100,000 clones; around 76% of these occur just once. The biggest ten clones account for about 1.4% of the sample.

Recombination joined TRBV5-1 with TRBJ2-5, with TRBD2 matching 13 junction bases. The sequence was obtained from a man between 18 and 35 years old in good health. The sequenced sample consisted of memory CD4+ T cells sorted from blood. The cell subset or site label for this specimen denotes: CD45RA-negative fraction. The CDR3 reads CASSTGLAGVETQYF. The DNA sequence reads TGCGCCAGCAGCACCGGACTAGCGGGAGTAGAGACCCAGTACTTC.